Below, one TCR beta chain is given with its context. Its target is not known. The data originate from a study of T cell responses to AZD1222 COVID-19 vaccine. General study results and limits: It was only a handful of AZD1222 recipients who were seropositive at baseline.

The V segment lost 3 bases and the J segment 1 base; nucleotides outside the gene matches: 11. CDR1 and CDR2 (germline): MDHEN, SYDVKM. The CDR3 covers 17 residues. The assay was immunoSEQ multiplex PCR, and TCRdb's table has in-frame clones only and misses some. This repertoire shows more than 95,000 clones, 92% found once; its top ten account for over 0.95%. The clonotype was recovered from an adult in good health. This chain connects TRBV28 to TRBJ2-7; 8 bases line up with TRBD2. The material was peripheral blood, obtained on day 0 of AZD1222 vaccination. The CDR3 protein is CASSLGLGLAGSYEQYF. The DNA for the CDR3 is TGTGCCAGCAGTTTGGGGCTGGGTCTAGCGGGTTCCTACGAGCAGTACTTC.